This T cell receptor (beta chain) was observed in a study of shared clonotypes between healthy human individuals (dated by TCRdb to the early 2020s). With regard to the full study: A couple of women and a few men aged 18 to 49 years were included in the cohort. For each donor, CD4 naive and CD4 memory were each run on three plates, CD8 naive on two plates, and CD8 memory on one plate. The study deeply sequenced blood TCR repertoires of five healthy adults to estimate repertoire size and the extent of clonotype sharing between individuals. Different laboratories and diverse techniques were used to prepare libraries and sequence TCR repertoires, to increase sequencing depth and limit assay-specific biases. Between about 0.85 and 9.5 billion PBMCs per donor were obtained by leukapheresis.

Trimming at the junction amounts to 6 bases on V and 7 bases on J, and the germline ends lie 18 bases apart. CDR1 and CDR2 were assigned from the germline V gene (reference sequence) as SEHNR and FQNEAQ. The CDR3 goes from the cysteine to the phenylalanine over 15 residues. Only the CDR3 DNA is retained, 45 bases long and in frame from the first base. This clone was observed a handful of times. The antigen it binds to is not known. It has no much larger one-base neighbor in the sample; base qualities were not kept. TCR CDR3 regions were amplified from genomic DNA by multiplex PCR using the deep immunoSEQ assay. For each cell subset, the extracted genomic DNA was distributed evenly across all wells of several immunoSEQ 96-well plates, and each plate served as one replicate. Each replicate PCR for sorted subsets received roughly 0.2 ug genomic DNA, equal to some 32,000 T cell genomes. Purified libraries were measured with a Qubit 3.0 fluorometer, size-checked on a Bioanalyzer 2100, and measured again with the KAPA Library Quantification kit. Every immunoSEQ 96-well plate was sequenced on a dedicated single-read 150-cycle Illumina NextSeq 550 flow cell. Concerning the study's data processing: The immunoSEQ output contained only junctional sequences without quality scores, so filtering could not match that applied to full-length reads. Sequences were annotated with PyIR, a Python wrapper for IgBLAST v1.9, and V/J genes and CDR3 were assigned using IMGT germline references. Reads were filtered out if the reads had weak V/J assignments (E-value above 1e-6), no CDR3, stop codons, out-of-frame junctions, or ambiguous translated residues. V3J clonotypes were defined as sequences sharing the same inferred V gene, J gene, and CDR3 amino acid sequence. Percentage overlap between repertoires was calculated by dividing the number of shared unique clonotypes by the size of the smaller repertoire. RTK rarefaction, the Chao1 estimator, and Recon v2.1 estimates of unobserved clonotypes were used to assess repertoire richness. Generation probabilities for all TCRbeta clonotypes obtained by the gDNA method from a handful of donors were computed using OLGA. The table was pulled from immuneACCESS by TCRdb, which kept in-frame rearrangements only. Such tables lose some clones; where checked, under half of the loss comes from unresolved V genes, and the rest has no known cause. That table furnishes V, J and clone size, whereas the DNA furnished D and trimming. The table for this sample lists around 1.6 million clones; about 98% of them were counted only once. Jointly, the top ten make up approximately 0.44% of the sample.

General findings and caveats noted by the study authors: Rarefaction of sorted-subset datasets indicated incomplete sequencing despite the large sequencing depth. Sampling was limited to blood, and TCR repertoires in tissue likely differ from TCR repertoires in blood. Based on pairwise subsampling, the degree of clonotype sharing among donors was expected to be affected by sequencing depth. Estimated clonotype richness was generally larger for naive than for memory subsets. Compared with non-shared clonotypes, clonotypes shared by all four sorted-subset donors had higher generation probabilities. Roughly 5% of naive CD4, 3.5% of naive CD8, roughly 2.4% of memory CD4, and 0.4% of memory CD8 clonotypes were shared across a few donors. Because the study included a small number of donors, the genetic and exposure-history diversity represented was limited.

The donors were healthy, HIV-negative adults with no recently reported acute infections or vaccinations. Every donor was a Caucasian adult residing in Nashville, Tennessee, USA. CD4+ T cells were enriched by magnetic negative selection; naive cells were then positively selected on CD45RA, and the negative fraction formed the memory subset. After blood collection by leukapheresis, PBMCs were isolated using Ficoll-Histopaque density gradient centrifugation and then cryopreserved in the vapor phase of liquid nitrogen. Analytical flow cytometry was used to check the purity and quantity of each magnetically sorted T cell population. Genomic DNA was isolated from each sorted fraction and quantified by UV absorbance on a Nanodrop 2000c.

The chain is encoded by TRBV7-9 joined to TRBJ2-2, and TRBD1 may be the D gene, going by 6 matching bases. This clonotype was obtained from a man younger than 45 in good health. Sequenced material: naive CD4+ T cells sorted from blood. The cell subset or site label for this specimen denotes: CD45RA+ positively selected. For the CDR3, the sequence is CASRSGTLSVGELFF. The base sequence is TGTGCCAGCAGGTCCGGGACACTCTCGGTCGGGGAGCTGTTTTTT.